The entry below gives a single TCR beta chain sequence along with its context. No cognate antigen has been identified for it. No clone much larger than this one lies a single base away; base qualities are absent. The immunoSEQ assay was used to sequence the CDR3 region of the TCR beta chain. In the original analysis: T-cell fraction, clonal dominance and maximum TCR clone frequency were calculated for each specimen. TCRdb took this table from immuneACCESS and kept in-frame rearrangements with V and J called. Such tables lack part of the clones; where checked against another copy, unresolved V genes explain under half of the gap, and the rest is unexplained. The DNA gave D and trimming, while V, J and clone size come from that table. Across this sample there are 1,200 to 1,500 clones, with about two thirds seen only once. The top ten hold 25% to 30% of the sample. Reading the germline V gene gives CDR1 MNHEY and CDR2 SVGAGI. The CDR3 has 13 amino acids, counting the end cysteine and phenylalanine. The sequence is cut down to CDR3 DNA, 39 bases in frame from base 1. V sheds 8 bases and J sheds 4 bases, leaving 12 bases between their ends.

Bladder lesion specimens were collected at transurethral resection and stored at -80C. DNA was isolated from bladder specimens obtained during transurethral resection. This entry belongs to a study of T cell repertoires in urothelial bladder cancer (dated 2019 in TCRdb). A note on the overall study: Of the approximately 12 resected lesions, three were clinically staged as cT0, three as cTa, three as cT1 and three as cT2 or greater. The study compared clonality of the TCR repertoire in bladder tumors against clonality in benign bladder inflammation. A total of around twelve patients who had bladder lesions and were undergoing transurethral resection were prospectively identified. A total of roughly eleven resected bladder lesions, made up of urothelial carcinoma (UC+) and benign (UC-) specimens, were studied. Results and caveats for the whole study, not just this receptor: Urothelial carcinoma specimens contained fewer T cells than benign specimens, with a median of about 5,400 versus 25,000. In carcinoma specimens a single T-cell clone made up as much as 17% of infiltrating lymphocytes, compared with around 2.2% in benign specimens. Median tumor infiltrating lymphocyte percentage was 2% in carcinoma specimens and around 12% in benign specimens.

The source is a human donor with urothelial carcinoma. Sequencing input: tumor-infiltrating cells from bladder cancer. The V and J genes are TRBV6-5 and TRBJ1-3, with no D gene named confidently. The CDR3 protein sequence reads: CASAPPGGNTIYF. Here is the DNA: TGTGCCAGCGCTCCGCCGGGAGGAAACACCATATATTTT.